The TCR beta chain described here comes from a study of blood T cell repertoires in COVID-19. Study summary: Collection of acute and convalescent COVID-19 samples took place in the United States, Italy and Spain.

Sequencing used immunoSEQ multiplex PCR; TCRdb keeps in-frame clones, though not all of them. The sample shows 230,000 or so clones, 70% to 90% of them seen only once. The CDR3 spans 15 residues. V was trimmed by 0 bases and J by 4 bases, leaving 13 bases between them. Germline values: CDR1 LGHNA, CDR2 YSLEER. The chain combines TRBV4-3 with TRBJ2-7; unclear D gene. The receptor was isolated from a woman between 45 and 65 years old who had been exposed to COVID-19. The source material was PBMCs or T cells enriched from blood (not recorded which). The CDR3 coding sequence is TGCGCCAGCAGCCAAGAGTCCAACAGAGCTTACGAGCAGTACTTC. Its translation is CASSQESNRAYEQYF.